What follows is one TCR beta chain and its context. Its target is unknown. This sample is drawn from a study of T cell responses to AZD1222 COVID-19 vaccine. Regarding the study as a whole: Clonal diversity was possibly underestimated; the donors were predominantly white British and more often female.

Germline V CDR1 and CDR2: SNHLY, FYNNEI. The CDR3 has 14 amino acids. Trimming removed 7 bases from V and 4 bases from J, with 16 bases in between. Produced via immunoSEQ multiplex PCR; TCRdb's table is partial and in-frame only. The repertoire includes over 45,000 clones, about nine tenths of them detected once, and about 5.4% sits in the top ten. The sequence came from an adult who received the AZD1222 COVID-19 vaccine. The starting material was peripheral blood, obtained 28 days after the second AZD1222 dose. J is TRBJ2-5 and V is TRBV2; a weak D match, TRBD2 (5 bases). CDR3 DNA: TGTGCCAGCATGAGGCGTGAGGGTTCAGAGACCCAGTACTTC. Its translation: CASMRREGSETQYF.